The rows below give T cell receptor beta chains drawn from one sample of a study of PD-L1 blockade in urothelial cancer. Repertoires were generated with immunoSEQ multiplex PCR, while TCRdb's copy carries only in-frame clones and drops some. The sample has around 62,000 clones, about nine tenths seen once. Source: PBMCs, taken around atezolizumab (anti-PD-L1) treatment. The receptors shown here come from a man aged 55 to 69 with urothelial cancer. Both conserved end residues are part of each CDR3. The D gene is left open where the match is weak. Only some rows state a clone size, as once, few, many or a class for expanded clones.

>TRBV7-9|NA|NA|TRBJ1-5
TGTGCCAGCAGCTTAGGTACAGGTAGGCCGCGGCCCCAGCATTTT
CASSLGTGRPRPQHF
>TRBV29-1|NA|NA|TRBJ2-1
TGCAGCGTTGAGGACCGGGAAAGCTCCTACAATGAGCAGTTCTTC
CSVEDRESSYNEQFF
>TRBV11-2|NA|NA|TRBJ2-2
TGTGCCAGCAGCCTCACGCGTTACGGGAACACCGGGGAGCTGTTTTTT
CASSLTRYGNTGELFF
>TRBV5-1|NA|NA|TRBJ2-7
TGCGCCAGCAGCTATACTAGCAGCTCCTACGAGCAGTACTTC
CASSYTSSSYEQYF
>TRBV11-2|NA|NA|TRBJ2-6
TGTGCCAGCAGCTCAGGGGCTGGGGCCAACGTCCTGACTTTC
CASSSGAGANVLTF
>TRBV6-5|NA|TRBD1|TRBJ1-1
TGTGCCAGCAGGTCGATACAGGGGACTGAAGCTTTCTTT
CASRSIQGTEAFF
>TRBV7-8|NA|NA|TRBJ2-2
TGTGCCAGCAGCGCCCCCCGCGGAACGAACACCGGGGAGCTGTTTTTT
CASSAPRGTNTGELFF
>TRBV28|NA|TRBD2|TRBJ2-1
TGTGCCAGCAGATCCGGGGGGAGAGGAATTGAGCAGTTCTTC
CASRSGGRGIEQFF
>TRBV7-9|few|NA|TRBJ1-1
TGTGCCAGCAGCTTTATCTACGAAGCTTTCTTT
CASSFIYEAFF
>TRBV5-1|NA|NA|TRBJ2-5
TGCGCCAGCAGCTCAGGGTCGAGCGAGACCCAGTACTTC
CASSSGSSETQYF
>TRBV28|NA|TRBD1|TRBJ2-3
TGTGCCAGCAGTATACCGGGACAGGGTGTGACAGATACGCAGTATTTT
CASSIPGQGVTDTQYF
>TRBV5-1|NA|NA|TRBJ1-1
TGCGCCAGCAGCTTTTTGGACAGTGTGAACACTGAAGCTTTCTTT
CASSFLDSVNTEAFF
>TRBV27|NA|TRBD2|TRBJ2-7
TGTGCCAGCAGTCCCAGGACTAGCGGGATGGACGAGCAGTACTTC
CASSPRTSGMDEQYF
>TRBV7-2|NA|NA|TRBJ2-7
TGTGCCAGCAGCTTAGCGACAGGACCCAGAGGGGAGCAGTACTTC
CASSLATGPRGEQYF
>TRBV10-3|NA|TRBD1|TRBJ2-1
TGTGCCATCAGTGAGTCGATCAGTAGGGGACAGGGGCACAATGAGCAGTTCTTC
CAISESISRGQGHNEQFF
>TRBV7-3|NA|NA|TRBJ2-7
TGTGCCAGCAGCAGGGGACTCTCCGACGAGCAGTACTTC
CASSRGLSDEQYF
>TRBV19|NA|TRBD1|TRBJ2-5
TGTGCCAGTAGAGAGACAGGGAACCAAGAGACCCAGTACTTC
CASRETGNQETQYF
>TRBV20-1|NA|NA|TRBJ2-1
TGCAGTGTCGTCGAGAACAATGAGCAGTTCTTC
CSVVENNEQFF
>TRBV5-4|NA|NA|TRBJ2-5
TGTGCCAGCAGCTTGGGTAGCGGACCGCAAGAGACCCAGTACTTC
CASSLGSGPQETQYF
>TRBV7-4|NA|TRBD1|TRBJ2-4
TGTGCCAGCACCCTCAGGGGGCCCAACGGAGCCAAAAACATTCAGTACTTC
CASTLRGPNGAKNIQYF
>TRBV6-6|NA|TRBD2|TRBJ2-7
TGTGCCAGCAGATTGGGACTAGCTACTTACGAGCAGTACTTC
CASRLGLATYEQYF
>TRBV5-1|NA|TRBD2|TRBJ2-7
TGCGCCAGCAGGTCTTCGGGAGGGCCCTACGAGCAGTACTTC
CASRSSGGPYEQYF
>TRBV30|NA|NA|TRBJ2-1
TGTGCCTGGAGGACGGCGGGACAGCTCTACAATGAGCAGTTCTTC
CAWRTAGQLYNEQFF
>TRBV5-1|NA|NA|TRBJ1-1
TGCGCCAGCAGCCCCGGGACTGGGACTATACTCATCTACACTGAAGCTTTCTTT
CASSPGTGTILIYTEAFF
>TRBV18|NA|NA|TRBJ1-5
TGTGCCAGCTCATCTACAGGGCTGGGAGATCAGCCCCAGCATTTT
CASSSTGLGDQPQHF
>TRBV18|NA|TRBD1|TRBJ1-6
TGTGCCAGCTCATCCCTCCCCGGGACAGGCCTTCTCCACTTT
CASSSLPGTGLLHF
>TRBV6-1|NA|TRBD1|TRBJ1-2
TGTGCCAGCAGCACAACAGGGGCGAACTATGGCTACACCTTC
CASSTTGANYGYTF
>TRBV9|NA|TRBD1|TRBJ2-3
TGTGCCAGCAGCGCCAGGACAGGCGGGACAGATACGCAGTATTTT
CASSARTGGTDTQYF
>TRBV28|NA|TRBD2|TRBJ2-3
TGTGCCAGCAGTTTATTAGCGGGACGGGGAGATACGCAGTATTTT
CASSLLAGRGDTQYF
>TRBV9|NA|NA|TRBJ1-6
TGTGCCAGCAGCGTACGACAAGATTCTTATAATTCACCCCTCCACTTT
CASSVRQDSYNSPLHF
>TRBV11-2|NA|NA|TRBJ2-1
TGTGCCAGCAGCTTAGCGACTTCGACTTACAATGAGCAGTTCTTC
CASSLATSTYNEQFF
>TRBV5-1|NA|TRBD2|TRBJ2-7
TGCGCCAGCGGACCTCTAGCGGGCGACTCCTACGAGCAGTACTTC
CASGPLAGDSYEQYF
>TRBV2|NA|TRBD2|TRBJ2-2
TGTGCCAGCAGTGAAAGAACTAGCGGGGGGGTTGTGACCGGGGAGCTGTTTTTT
CASSERTSGGVVTGELFF
>TRBV25-1|once|TRBD2|TRBJ2-7
TGTGCCAGCAGAGGGACTACCCACGAGCAGTACTTC
CASRGTTHEQYF
>TRBV15|NA|TRBD2|TRBJ2-2
TGTGCCACCAGCAGAAGCGGGGGAACCGGGGAGCTGTTTTTT
CATSRSGGTGELFF
>TRBV7-9|few|NA|TRBJ1-2
TGTGCCAGCAGCTTAGGGGGGGGTTTAGCTAACTATGGCTACACCTTC
CASSLGGGLANYGYTF
>TRBV30|NA|NA|TRBJ1-2
TGTGCCTGGTCACCGGTTAACTATGGCTACACCTTC
CAWSPVNYGYTF
>TRBV10-1|NA|TRBD1|TRBJ2-7
TGCGCCAGCAGTGCCGGGACAGTTAACTCCTACGAGCAGTACTTC
CASSAGTVNSYEQYF
>TRBV7-2|few|TRBD2|TRBJ2-7
TGTGCCAGCAGCTCGGGACTAGCGGCCTACGAGCAGTACTTC
CASSSGLAAYEQYF
>TRBV7-2|NA|NA|TRBJ2-2
TGTGCCAGCAGCTTAGCGACAGTTTCCACCGGGGAGCTGTTTTTT
CASSLATVSTGELFF